The T cell receptor (beta chain) described here comes from a study of T cells in narcolepsy. Per the germline V gene, CDR1 is ENHRY and CDR2 is SYGVKD. V shed 6 bases, J shed 9 bases, and the junction held 7 bases outside the gene matches. This CDR3 comprises 14 residues. Here immunoSEQ multiplex PCR was the method, and the copy in TCRdb shows in-frame clones only, minus some. The sample includes 20,000 to 25,000 clones, 80% to 90% of them seen just once. The V call is TRBV10-3, the J call TRBJ1-4, with 10 nucleotides matching TRBD1. The receptor's source is a human donor with narcolepsy. The sequenced material came from CD45RA- memory CD4+ T cells from PBMCs. CDR3 sequence (DNA): TGTGCCATCAGGCCGGGACAGGGGCAGAAAAAACTGTTTTTT. Amino acids: CAIRPGQGQKKLFF.